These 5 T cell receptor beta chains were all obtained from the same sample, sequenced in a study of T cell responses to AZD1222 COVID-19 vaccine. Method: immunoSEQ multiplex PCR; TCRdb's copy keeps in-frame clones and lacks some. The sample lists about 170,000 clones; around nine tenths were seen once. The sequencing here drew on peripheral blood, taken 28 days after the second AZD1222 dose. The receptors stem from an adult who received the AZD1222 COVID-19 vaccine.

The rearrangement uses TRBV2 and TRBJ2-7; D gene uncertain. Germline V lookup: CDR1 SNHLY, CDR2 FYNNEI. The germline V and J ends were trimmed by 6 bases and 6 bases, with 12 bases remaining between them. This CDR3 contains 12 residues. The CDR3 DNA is TGTGCCAGCAGCGAGACGGCTACCGAGCAGTACTTC. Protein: CASSETATEQYF.

The CDR3 reads CATSDLRDRLYGYTF. Here the CDR3 DNA reads TGTGCCACCAGTGATCTACGGGACAGACTCTATGGCTACACCTTC. This rearrangement joins TRBV24-1 to TRBJ1-2, with TRBD1 matching 7 bases. J was trimmed by 4 bases and V by 3 bases; bases with no gene match: 7. The germline V gene has CDR1 KGHDR and CDR2 SFDVKD. The CDR3 loop spans 15 amino acids.

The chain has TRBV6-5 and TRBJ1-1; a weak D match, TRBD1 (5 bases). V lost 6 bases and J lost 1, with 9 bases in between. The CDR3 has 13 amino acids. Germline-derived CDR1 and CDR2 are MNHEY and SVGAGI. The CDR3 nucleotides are TGTGCCAGCAGGAGGGGCTGGAACACTGAAGCTTTCTTT. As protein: CASRRGWNTEAFF.

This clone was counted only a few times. The CDR3 loop reads CASSSGRQGNEKLFF. The CDR3 DNA sequence: TGTGCCAGCAGCTCGGGGAGGCAGGGTAATGAAAAACTGTTTTTT. The chain recombines TRBV7-2 with TRBJ1-4; TRBD1 might be the D (5 bases). The CDR3 length is 15 residues. Germline CDR1 is SGHTA and CDR2 is FQGNSA. V was shortened by 4 bases and J by 4 bases, with 13 bases between the two germline ends. Full variable domain (missing parts from reference TRBV7-2 and TRBJ1-4): GAGVSQSPSNKVTEKGKDVELRCDPISGHTALYWYRQSLGQGLEFLIYFQGNSAPDKSGLPSDRFSAERTGGSVSTLTIQRTQQEDSAVYLCASSSGRQGNEKLFFGSGTQLSVL.

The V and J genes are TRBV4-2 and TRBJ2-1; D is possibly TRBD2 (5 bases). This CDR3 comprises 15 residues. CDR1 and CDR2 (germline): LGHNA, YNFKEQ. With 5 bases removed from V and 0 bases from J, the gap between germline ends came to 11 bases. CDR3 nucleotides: TGTGCCAGCAGCACTACGGGGAGCTCCTACAATGAGCAGTTCTTC. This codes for CASSTTGSSYNEQFF.